This T cell receptor beta chain was captured by sequencing in a study of cytomegalovirus exposure and HLA in healthy donors. CDR3 length: 16 residues. Trimming cost V 4 bases and J 1 base, with 17 bases left between them. Germline CDR1 and CDR2: LGHNA and YSLEER. With 60 Vbeta and 13 Jbeta primers, the PCR was carried out. Data came from immunoSEQ multiplex PCR; TCRdb stores just in-frame clones and leaves some out. The sample has 99,000 or so clones; just under 80% are singletons. Despite likely unrecorded immune exposures, the donors were nominally healthy at the time of sampling. The sequence came from a man aged 25 to 40 in good health and CMV-seronegative. The rearrangement joins TRBV4-3 to TRBJ2-7; tentatively, D is TRBD2 (6 bases). Sequencing used PBMCs. The CDR3 bases are TGCGCCAGCAGCCCCTCGGGAACGGGAGAATCCTACGAGCAGTACTTC. This sequence encodes CASSPSGTGESYEQYF.